This T cell receptor (beta chain) was captured in a study of blood T cell repertoires in COVID-19 (dated by TCRdb to about 2020). A note on the overall study: Samples from collaborators originated in the United States, Italy and Spain and spanned both the acute and convalescent phases of COVID-19. The repertoires were made available in a free public database intended to serve as a resource for research on the immune response to SARS-CoV-2. Deeply sampled blood TCRbeta repertoires from subjects exposed to, actively infected with, or recovered from COVID-19 were included in the dataset. Samples were obtained from the ongoing ImmuneRACE study (first 160 participants) and from 1,200 or so subjects provided by 6 global collaborators. The prospective study material was composed of cDNA or gDNA derived from T cells, B-cell-depleted T cells, or PBMCs. Where available, HLA class I and class II types were obtained from metadata supplied by the sample provider rather than from assay-based typing. The sample metadata nearly always contained a de-identified subject ID, COVID-19 status, age in years and sex. General conclusions and limits of the study: The quantity of clinical and demographic metadata differed by source and by participant and was supplied without curation.

The immunoSEQ Assay, a bias-controlled multiplex PCR, was used to amplify TCRbeta CDR3 regions from genomic DNA. Per the authors' processing: Nucleated cell counts per sample were estimated from amplification of reference gene primers within the assay. Sequence reads were collapsed and filtered to measure the absolute abundance of every unique TCRbeta CDR3 rearrangement. For each sample, productive Simpson clonality was calculated by taking the square root of Simpson's diversity index across productive rearrangements. Entries here come from immuneACCESS through TCRdb and include only in-frame sequences with V and J called. Some clones fail to appear in such tables; in the studies checked, an unresolved V gene covers under half of the shortfall, and the cause of the remainder is unknown. D and trimming come from the DNA, and the V and J calls and clone size come from that table. Here the sample has approximately 270,000 clones; approximately 83% occur a single time. Jointly, the top ten make up under 2.5% of the sample.

Unmatched junction bases come to 3, with V trimmed by 2 bases and J by 4 bases. CDR1 and CDR2 are read off the germline V gene as MNHEY and SVGAGI. Spanning cysteine to phenylalanine, the CDR3 consists of 15 amino acids. Only the CDR3 part of the read is kept: 45 bases, read in frame from the first base. In the prospective study, participants were about 18 to 89 years old, resided in about two dozen geographic areas of the United States, and were enrolled through a virtual design. Cohort assignment in the prospective study relied on participant-reported clinical history from a screening survey and a study questionnaire. Recovered participants in ImmuneRACE Cohort 3 were defined by two consecutive negative NP/OP PCR tests, clearance by a healthcare professional, or resolution of symptoms. In the prospective study, mobile phlebotomists collected whole blood, serum and a nasopharyngeal or oropharyngeal swab from each participant. Participants in the prospective study had the option to provide additional blood draws and questionnaires over a roughly 2-month period. Before DNA extraction, prospective study blood samples were shipped either frozen or at room temperature.

A note on this clone: What antigen it recognizes has not been identified. The sample holds no much larger clone one base away, and base qualities are not on file.

The sequencing sample was made of PBMCs or T cells enriched from blood (not recorded which). The rearranged segments are TRBV6-5 and TRBJ1-5, with 9 bases in between that match TRBD1. The clonotype comes from a woman aged 45-65 years who had recovered from COVID-19. The CDR3 sequence is CASSYLGTGNQPQHF. DNA sequence: TGTGCCAGCAGTTACCTCGGGACAGGGAATCAGCCCCAGCATTTT.